Given below is one TCR beta chain in context. The antigen is undetermined. The missing CDR3 end, 3 residues past where the read stops, is filled in from the germline J gene. The record originates from a study of Tregs in tolerant kidney transplant recipients. Profiled with immunoSEQ multiplex PCR; TCRdb holds only in-frame clones, not every one. The sample shows 50,000 or so clones, and approximately 0.81% sits with its ten largest clones. V lost 6 bases and J lost 3; bases outside the gene matches: 12. Germline V CDR1 and CDR2: LNHDA, SQIVND (reference sequence). The CDR3 length is 18 residues. Notes on the study in general: Donor-specific Treg expansion exceeded global Treg expansion in tolerant patients, suggesting antigen drive. Nucleotide sequences could not be compared across some patients' samples due to primer changes. Expanding Tregs on activated donor B cells appeared to best identify donor-specific TCRbeta clones.

The sequences come from CD4+ T cells from blood, collected before the transplant. The rearrangement joins TRBV19 to TRBJ2-3; 13 bases fit TRBD2. The source is a human donor who received a combined kidney and bone marrow transplant. The covered CDR3 bases are TGTGCCAGTAGCCCCTCCGGACTAGCGGGAGATCTAACAGATACG. Its protein product is CASSPSGLAGDLTDT. The entire CDR3 protein is CASSPSGLAGDLTDTQYF.